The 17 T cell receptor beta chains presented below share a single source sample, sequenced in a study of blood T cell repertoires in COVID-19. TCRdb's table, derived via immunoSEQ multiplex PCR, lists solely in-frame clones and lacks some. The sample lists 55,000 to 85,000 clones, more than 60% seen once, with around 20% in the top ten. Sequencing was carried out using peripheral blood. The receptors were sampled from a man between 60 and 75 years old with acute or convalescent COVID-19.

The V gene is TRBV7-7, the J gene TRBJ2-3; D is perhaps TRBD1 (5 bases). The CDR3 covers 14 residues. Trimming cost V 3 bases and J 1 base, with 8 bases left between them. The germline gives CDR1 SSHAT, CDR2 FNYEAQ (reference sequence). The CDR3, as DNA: TGTGCCAGCAGCTTCTCAGGGCGCACAGATACGCAGTATTTT. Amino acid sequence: CASSFSGRTDTQYF.

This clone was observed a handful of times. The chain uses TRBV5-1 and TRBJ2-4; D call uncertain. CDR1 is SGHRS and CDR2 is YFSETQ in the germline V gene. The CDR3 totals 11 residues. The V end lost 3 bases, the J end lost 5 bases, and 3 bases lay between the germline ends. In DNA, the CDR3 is TGCGCCAGCAGCTCAGAAAACATTCAGTACTTC. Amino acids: CASSSENIQYF.

The CDR3 loop is CASRRDRDNEKLFF. The CDR3 nucleotides read TGTGCCAGCAGACGGGACAGGGATAATGAAAAACTGTTTTTT. This chain uses TRBV2 with TRBJ1-4; the match to TRBD1 covers 9 bases. From germline, CDR1 is SNHLY and CDR2 FYNNEI. This CDR3 is built from 14 residues. With V trimmed by 6 bases and J by 4 bases, 3 bases remained unmatched.

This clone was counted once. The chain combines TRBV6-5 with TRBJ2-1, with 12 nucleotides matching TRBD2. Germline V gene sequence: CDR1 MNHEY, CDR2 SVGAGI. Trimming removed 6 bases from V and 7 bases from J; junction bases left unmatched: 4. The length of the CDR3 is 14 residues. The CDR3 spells CASRGLAGLNEQFF. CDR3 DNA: TGTGCCAGCAGAGGACTAGCGGGGCTAAATGAGCAGTTCTTC.

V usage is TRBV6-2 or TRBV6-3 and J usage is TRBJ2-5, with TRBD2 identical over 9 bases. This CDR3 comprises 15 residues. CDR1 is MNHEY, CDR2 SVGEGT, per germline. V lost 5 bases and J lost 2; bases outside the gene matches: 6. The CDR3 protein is CASSLQRGDQETQYF. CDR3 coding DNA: TGTGCCAGCAGTCTCCAGCGGGGGGATCAAGAGACCCAGTACTTC.

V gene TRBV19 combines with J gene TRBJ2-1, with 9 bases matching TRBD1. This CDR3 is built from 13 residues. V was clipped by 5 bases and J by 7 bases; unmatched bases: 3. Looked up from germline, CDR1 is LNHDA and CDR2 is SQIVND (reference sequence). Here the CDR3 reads CASSWDRENEQFF. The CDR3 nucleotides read TGTGCCAGTAGTTGGGACAGGGAAAATGAGCAGTTCTTC.

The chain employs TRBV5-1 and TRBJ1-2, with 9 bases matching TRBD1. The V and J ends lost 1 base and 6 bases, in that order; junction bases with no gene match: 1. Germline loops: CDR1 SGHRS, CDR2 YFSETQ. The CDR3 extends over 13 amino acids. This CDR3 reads CASSLTGGDGYTF. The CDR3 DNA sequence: TGCGCCAGCAGCTTGACAGGGGGCGATGGCTACACCTTC.

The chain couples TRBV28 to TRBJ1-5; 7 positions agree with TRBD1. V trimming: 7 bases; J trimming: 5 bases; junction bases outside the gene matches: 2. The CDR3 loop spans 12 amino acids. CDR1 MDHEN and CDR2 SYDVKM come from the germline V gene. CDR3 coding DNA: TGTGCCAGCACCGACAGGGATCAGCCCCAGCATTTT. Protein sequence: CASTDRDQPQHF.

CDR3: CASSLVPGTGDYTF. The CDR3 nucleotides are TGTGCCAGCAGCTTAGTGCCGGGAACAGGGGACTACACCTTC. V gene TRBV7-2 combines with J gene TRBJ1-2, with 7 bases fitting TRBD1. With 1 base clipped from V and 10 bases from J, the junction kept 9 bases outside the gene matches. CDR3 length equals 14 residues. The germline V gene has CDR1 SGHTA and CDR2 FQGNSA.

CDR3 protein: CASSPGSSGSNEQFF. The CDR3 bases are TGTGCCAGCTCACCGGGGAGTTCGGGGAGCAATGAGCAGTTCTTC. The V and J genes are TRBV18 and TRBJ2-1, with a possible D match to TRBD2 (5 bases). Germline assignment: CDR1 KGHSH and CDR2 LQKENI. The CDR3 totals 15 residues. The V end lost 3 bases, the J end lost 6 bases, and 15 bases lay between the germline ends.

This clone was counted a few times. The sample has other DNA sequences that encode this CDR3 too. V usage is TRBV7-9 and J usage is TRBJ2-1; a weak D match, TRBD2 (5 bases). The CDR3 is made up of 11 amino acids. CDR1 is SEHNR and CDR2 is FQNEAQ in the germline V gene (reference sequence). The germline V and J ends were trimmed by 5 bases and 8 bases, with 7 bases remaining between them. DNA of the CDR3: TGTGCCAGCAGCCCCGGGGATGAGCAGTTCTTC. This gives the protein CASSPGDEQFF.

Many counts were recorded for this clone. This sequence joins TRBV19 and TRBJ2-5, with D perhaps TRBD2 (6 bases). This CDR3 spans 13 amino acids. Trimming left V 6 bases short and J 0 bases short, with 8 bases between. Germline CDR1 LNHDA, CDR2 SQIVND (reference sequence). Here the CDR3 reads CASRGGNQETQYF. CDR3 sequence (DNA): TGTGCCAGTAGGGGGGGAAACCAAGAGACCCAGTACTTC.

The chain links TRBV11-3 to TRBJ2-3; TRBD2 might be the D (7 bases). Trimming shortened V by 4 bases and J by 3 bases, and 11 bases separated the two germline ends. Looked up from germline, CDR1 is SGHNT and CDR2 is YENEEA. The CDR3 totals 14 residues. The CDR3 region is CASSSGGRTDTQYF. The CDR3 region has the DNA TGTGCCAGCAGCTCGGGGGGCCGAACAGATACGCAGTATTTT. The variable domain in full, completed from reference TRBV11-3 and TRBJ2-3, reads EAGVVQSPRYKIIEKKQPVAFWCNPISGHNTLYWYLQNLGQGPELLIRYENEEAVDDSQLPKDRFSAERLKGVDSTLKIQPAELGDSAVYLCASSSGGRTDTQYFGPGTRLTVL.

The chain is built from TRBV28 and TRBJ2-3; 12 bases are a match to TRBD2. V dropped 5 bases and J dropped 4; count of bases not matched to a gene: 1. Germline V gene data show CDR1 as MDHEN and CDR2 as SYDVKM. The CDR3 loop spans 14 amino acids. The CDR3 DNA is TGTGCCAGCAGTCTAGCGGGAGGGCCAGATACGCAGTATTTT. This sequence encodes CASSLAGGPDTQYF.

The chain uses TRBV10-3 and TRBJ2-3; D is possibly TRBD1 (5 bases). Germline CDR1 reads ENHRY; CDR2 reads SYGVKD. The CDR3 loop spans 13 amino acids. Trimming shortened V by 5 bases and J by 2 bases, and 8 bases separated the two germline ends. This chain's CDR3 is CAISSRDTDTQYF. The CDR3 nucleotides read TGTGCCATCAGTTCCAGGGACACAGATACGCAGTATTTT.

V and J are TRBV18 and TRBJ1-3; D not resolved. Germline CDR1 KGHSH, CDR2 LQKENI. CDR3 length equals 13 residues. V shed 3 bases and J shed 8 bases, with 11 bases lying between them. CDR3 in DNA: TGTGCCAGCTCACCGCGAGGTCGGGACACCATATATTTT. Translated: CASSPRGRDTIYF. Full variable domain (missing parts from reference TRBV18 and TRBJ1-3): NAGVMQNPRHLVRRRGQEARLRCSPMKGHSHVYWYRQLPEEGLKFMVYLQKENIIDESGMPKERFSAEFPKEGPSILRIQQVVRGDSAAYFCASSPRGRDTIYFGEGSWLTVV.

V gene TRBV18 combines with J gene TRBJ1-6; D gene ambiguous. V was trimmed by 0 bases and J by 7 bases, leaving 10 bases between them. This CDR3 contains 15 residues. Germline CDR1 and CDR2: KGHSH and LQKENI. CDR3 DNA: TGTGCCAGCTCACCACCGGCAGGAGGGAATTCACCCCTCCACTTT. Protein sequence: CASSPPAGGNSPLHF.